This is a list of T cell receptor beta chains from one sample in a study of blood T cell repertoires in COVID-19. Only in-frame clones appear in the TCRdb table, and some are missing; sequencing was by immunoSEQ multiplex PCR. There are about 170,000 clones in the sample; around 80% occur only once, and approximately 18% lies in the top ten. The sequencing sample was made of peripheral blood. Receptors were obtained from a woman aged 70 to 79 who had recovered from COVID-19. Both conserved end residues are part of each CDR3. A D gene is named only where the DNA matches it firmly. For some rows the clone size is stated as once, few or many, or as a class when expanded; others skip it.

clone size: NA; V gene: TRBV24-1; D gene: NA; J gene: TRBJ2-3; CDR3 protein: CATGLTTDTQYF; CDR3 DNA: TGTGCCACCGGACTAACCACAGATACGCAGTATTTT
clone size: NA; V gene: TRBV18; D gene: TRBD1; J gene: TRBJ1-4; CDR3 protein: CASSPTGTNEKLFF; CDR3 DNA: TGTGCCAGCTCACCGACAGGGACGAATGAAAAACTGTTTTTT
clone size: NA; V gene: TRBV9; D gene: NA; J gene: TRBJ1-2; CDR3 protein: CASSAPPGGTYGYTF; CDR3 DNA: TGTGCCAGCAGCGCTCCCCCTGGGGGCACCTATGGCTACACCTTC
clone size: NA; V gene: TRBV19; D gene: TRBD1; J gene: TRBJ1-1; CDR3 protein: CAARDRVAEAFF; CDR3 DNA: TGTGCCGCTAGAGACAGGGTGGCTGAAGCTTTCTTT
clone size: NA; V gene: TRBV18; D gene: NA; J gene: TRBJ1-4; CDR3 protein: CASSPSGEKLFF; CDR3 DNA: TGTGCCAGCTCCCCGTCGGGTGAAAAACTGTTTTTT
clone size: few; V gene: TRBV5-1; D gene: NA; J gene: TRBJ1-1; CDR3 protein: CASSLEGGTEAFF; CDR3 DNA: TGCGCCAGCAGCCTGGAAGGGGGAACTGAAGCTTTCTTT
clone size: NA; V gene: TRBV5-1; D gene: NA; J gene: TRBJ1-1; CDR3 protein: CASSSGSGTEAFF; CDR3 DNA: TGCGCCAGCAGCTCGGGGTCGGGAACTGAAGCTTTCTTT
clone size: NA; V gene: TRBV9; D gene: NA; J gene: TRBJ1-4; CDR3 protein: CASSTRTGFSGEKLFF; CDR3 DNA: TGTGCCAGCAGCACCCGTACAGGGTTTTCAGGTGAAAAACTGTTTTTT
clone size: NA; V gene: TRBV15; D gene: TRBD1; J gene: TRBJ2-7; CDR3 protein: CATRTGARYEQYF; CDR3 DNA: TGTGCCACCCGGACAGGGGCCCGCTACGAGCAGTACTTC
clone size: NA; V gene: TRBV30; D gene: TRBD1; J gene: TRBJ1-1; CDR3 protein: CAWTLQGAMNTEAFF; CDR3 DNA: TGTGCCTGGACCCTCCAGGGGGCGATGAACACTGAAGCTTTCTTT
clone size: NA; V gene: TRBV28; D gene: NA; J gene: TRBJ2-7; CDR3 protein: CASTANPRGQYF; CDR3 DNA: TGTGCCAGCACCGCTAACCCGCGGGGGCAGTACTTC
clone size: once; V gene: TRBV5-1; D gene: TRBD2; J gene: TRBJ2-7; CDR3 protein: CASSSGLVSYEQYF; CDR3 DNA: TGCGCCAGCAGCTCGGGACTAGTTTCCTACGAGCAGTACTTC
clone size: NA; V gene: TRBV7-2; D gene: TRBD1; J gene: TRBJ2-3; CDR3 protein: CASSRRQGSDTQYF; CDR3 DNA: TGTGCCAGCAGCCGGAGACAGGGATCAGATACGCAGTATTTT
clone size: NA; V gene: TRBV27; D gene: NA; J gene: TRBJ1-2; CDR3 protein: CASSLGRGSHGYTF; CDR3 DNA: TGTGCCAGCAGTCTCGGACGGGGATCTCATGGCTACACCTTC
clone size: NA; V gene: TRBV7-9; D gene: NA; J gene: TRBJ1-1; CDR3 protein: CASTRIQLNTEAFF; CDR3 DNA: TGTGCCAGCACGAGGATACAGCTGAACACTGAAGCTTTCTTT
clone size: NA; V gene: TRBV5-1; D gene: NA; J gene: TRBJ2-5; CDR3 protein: CASSLEALLASTLQTQYF; CDR3 DNA: TGCGCCAGCAGCTTGGAGGCCTTGCTGGCTAGTACTTTGCAGACCCAGTACTTC
clone size: once; V gene: TRBV6-4; D gene: NA; J gene: TRBJ1-5; CDR3 protein: CASSPGGNQPQHF; CDR3 DNA: TGTGCCAGCAGTCCAGGGGGCAATCAGCCCCAGCATTTT
clone size: few; V gene: TRBV7-2; D gene: NA; J gene: TRBJ1-1; CDR3 protein: CASREGRNTEAFF; CDR3 DNA: TGTGCCAGCAGGGAGGGGAGGAACACTGAAGCTTTCTTT
clone size: NA; V gene: TRBV5-6; D gene: TRBD1; J gene: TRBJ2-7; CDR3 protein: CASSLAGGPYEQYF; CDR3 DNA: TGTGCCAGCAGCTTGGCAGGGGGTCCCTACGAGCAGTACTTC
clone size: NA; V gene: TRBV7-3; D gene: TRBD2; J gene: TRBJ2-1; CDR3 protein: CASSQGLAGSNEQFF; CDR3 DNA: TGTGCCAGCAGCCAGGGACTAGCGGGGTCCAATGAGCAGTTCTTC
clone size: once; V gene: TRBV6-5; D gene: NA; J gene: TRBJ1-5; CDR3 protein: CASWGGWGANQPQHF; CDR3 DNA: TGTGCCAGCTGGGGGGGATGGGGGGCCAATCAGCCCCAGCATTTT
clone size: once; V gene: TRBV27; D gene: TRBD1; J gene: TRBJ1-2; CDR3 protein: CASRPTGSYGYTF; CDR3 DNA: TGTGCCAGCAGACCGACAGGGAGCTATGGCTACACCTTC
clone size: NA; V gene: TRBV12-3/TRBV12-4; D gene: NA; J gene: TRBJ1-4; CDR3 protein: CASSLAIWEKLFF; CDR3 DNA: TGTGCCAGCAGTTTGGCCATCTGGGAAAAACTGTTTTTT
clone size: NA; V gene: TRBV11-3; D gene: NA; J gene: TRBJ2-5; CDR3 protein: CASSPTGRETQYF; CDR3 DNA: TGTGCCAGCAGCCCCACTGGGAGAGAGACCCAGTACTTC
clone size: NA; V gene: TRBV2; D gene: NA; J gene: TRBJ2-7; CDR3 protein: CVGGGSTYEQYF; CDR3 DNA: TGTGTAGGGGGGGGTTCCACCTACGAGCAGTACTTC
clone size: NA; V gene: TRBV6-6; D gene: TRBD2; J gene: TRBJ2-1; CDR3 protein: CASSKTSGRLQDEQFF; CDR3 DNA: TGTGCCAGCAGTAAAACTAGCGGGCGTCTACAAGATGAGCAGTTCTTC
clone size: NA; V gene: TRBV18; D gene: TRBD2; J gene: TRBJ2-5; CDR3 protein: CASTPVLAGETQYF; CDR3 DNA: TGTGCCAGCACCCCGGTCCTAGCGGGAGAGACCCAGTACTTC
clone size: NA; V gene: TRBV21-1; D gene: NA; J gene: TRBJ2-7; CDR3 protein: CASSKRRRRGPSYEQYF; CDR3 DNA: TGTGCCAGCAGCAAAAGGCGTCGGCGGGGGCCTTCCTACGAGCAGTACTTC
clone size: NA; V gene: TRBV27; D gene: NA; J gene: TRBJ1-4; CDR3 protein: CASSFVGANEKLFF; CDR3 DNA: TGTGCCAGCAGTTTTGTTGGAGCTAATGAAAAACTGTTTTTT
clone size: NA; V gene: TRBV28; D gene: NA; J gene: TRBJ1-1; CDR3 protein: CATQGFNTEAFF; CDR3 DNA: TGTGCCACCCAGGGGTTCAACACTGAAGCTTTCTTT
clone size: NA; V gene: TRBV12-3/TRBV12-4; D gene: NA; J gene: TRBJ1-1; CDR3 protein: CASSFPFGEAFF; CDR3 DNA: TGTGCCAGCAGTTTTCCCTTCGGGGAAGCTTTCTTT
clone size: NA; V gene: TRBV7-2; D gene: NA; J gene: TRBJ1-4; CDR3 protein: CASMRTTGEKLFF; CDR3 DNA: TGTGCCAGCATGAGGACAACGGGTGAAAAACTGTTTTTT
clone size: once; V gene: TRBV2; D gene: TRBD1; J gene: TRBJ1-4; CDR3 protein: CASRDPGQVNEKLFF; CDR3 DNA: TGTGCCAGCAGGGACCCGGGACAGGTGAATGAAAAACTGTTTTTT
clone size: NA; V gene: TRBV28; D gene: TRBD2; J gene: TRBJ2-5; CDR3 protein: CATTGTSGRGETQYF; CDR3 DNA: TGTGCCACAACCGGGACTAGCGGGAGGGGGGAGACCCAGTACTTC
clone size: NA; V gene: TRBV7-3; D gene: NA; J gene: TRBJ1-4; CDR3 protein: CASSLGGGVGEKLFF; CDR3 DNA: TGTGCCAGCAGCTTGGGTGGCGGGGTTGGTGAAAAACTGTTTTTT
clone size: NA; V gene: TRBV7-9; D gene: NA; J gene: TRBJ2-2; CDR3 protein: CASSSLGLPGELFF; CDR3 DNA: TGTGCCAGCAGCTCCCTTGGACTCCCCGGGGAGCTGTTTTTT
clone size: NA; V gene: TRBV18; D gene: NA; J gene: TRBJ1-2; CDR3 protein: CASSPLSPGSGGYTF; CDR3 DNA: TGTGCCAGCTCACCCCTTTCGCCAGGCTCGGGAGGCTACACCTTC
clone size: NA; V gene: TRBV3-1/TRBV3-2; D gene: TRBD2; J gene: TRBJ2-1; CDR3 protein: CASSQPGLAAIYNEQFF; CDR3 DNA: TGTGCCAGCAGCCAACCGGGACTAGCGGCGATTTACAATGAGCAGTTCTTC
clone size: once; V gene: TRBV30; D gene: NA; J gene: TRBJ1-4; CDR3 protein: CAWEPPLSGTNEKLFF; CDR3 DNA: TGTGCCTGGGAGCCGCCGCTTAGCGGGACTAATGAAAAACTGTTTTTT